The 29 T cell receptor beta chains in this list originate from one sample, sequenced in a study of cytomegalovirus exposure and HLA in healthy donors. The table came from immunoSEQ multiplex PCR; TCRdb's copy has only in-frame clones and leaves some out. The data contain over 200,000 clones, around 80% of them seen just once; the ten biggest clones take up around 15%. Sequenced input: PBMCs. The receptor set was obtained from a woman under 40 in good health and CMV-seropositive.

V is TRBV9 and J is TRBJ2-2, with D tentatively TRBD1 (6 bases). This CDR3 contains 15 residues. Trimming shortened V by 4 bases and J by 1 base, and 11 bases separated the two germline ends. Germline V lookup: CDR1 SGDLS, CDR2 YYNGEE. The CDR3 bases are TGTGCCAGCAGCCAGGGGTCACAGAACACCGGGGAGCTGTTTTTT. It specifies CASSQGSQNTGELFF.

The V and J genes are TRBV27 and TRBJ2-1; 8 bases line up with TRBD1. J gave up 9 bases and V 7 bases, and 11 bases lay outside the gene matches. Germline CDR1 is MNHEY and CDR2 is SMNVEV (reference sequence). The CDR3 sequence is 14 residues long. The CDR3 spells CASKGTGPPGEQFF. CDR3 in DNA: TGTGCCAGCAAAGGGACAGGCCCCCCTGGTGAGCAGTTCTTC.

This chain joins TRBV6-4 and TRBJ2-1; D remains ambiguous. Germline loops: CDR1 MRHNA, CDR2 SNTAGT. The V end was cut by 3 bases, the J end by 0 bases, with 9 bases between. This CDR3 is built from 15 residues. For the CDR3, the DNA is TGTGCCAGCAGTGAGAGCGAGAGCTCCTACAATGAGCAGTTCTTC. As protein: CASSESESSYNEQFF.

The rearrangement links TRBV30 to TRBJ2-7, with TRBD2 as a possible D gene (6 bases). CDR3 length equals 14 residues. Trimming took 2 bases from V and 2 from J, leaving 13 bases between them. Germline V lookup: CDR1 GTSNPN, CDR2 SVGIG (reference sequence). The CDR3 DNA reads as TGTGCCTGGAGTTTCCCTAGCGCGGCCTACGAGCAGTACTTC. Translated, it gives CAWSFPSAAYEQYF.

This chain connects TRBV7-3 to TRBJ1-1, with 8 positions matching TRBD1. With 1 base clipped from V and 4 bases from J, the junction kept 11 bases outside the gene matches. The CDR3 is 17 residues long. Germline lookup yields CDR1 SGHTA and CDR2 FQGTGA. CDR3 loop: CASSLSGQDRAGTEAFF. In nucleotides, the CDR3 is TGTGCCAGCAGCTTAAGCGGCCAGGACAGGGCGGGCACTGAAGCTTTCTTT.

This clone was recorded only once. This chain links TRBV6-5 with TRBJ2-5; 7 positions agree with TRBD1. This CDR3 comprises 15 residues. With 2 bases clipped from V and 4 bases from J, the junction kept 7 bases outside the gene matches. Germline V gives CDR1 MNHEY, CDR2 SVGAGI. The CDR3 region is CASSYRQGGVETQYF. The CDR3 region has the DNA TGTGCCAGCAGTTACCGACAGGGTGGGGTAGAGACCCAGTACTTC.

This chain uses TRBV6-1 with TRBJ2-7; possibly TRBD2 for D (5 bases). From germline, CDR1 is MNHNS and CDR2 SASEGT. The CDR3 has 15 amino acids. Trimming pared 2 bases from V and 2 bases from J, leaving 13 bases between. The CDR3 DNA reads TGTGCCAGCAGTGAAAGAAGATCCGGGACCTACGAGCAGTACTTC. This sequence encodes CASSERRSGTYEQYF.

This chain uses TRBV6-5 with TRBJ1-1; 9 positions match TRBD1. Germline lookup yields CDR1 MNHEY and CDR2 SVGAGI. The CDR3 has 14 residues. V shed 2 bases, J shed 3 bases, and the junction held 1 base outside the gene matches. This CDR3 reads CASSYNRGHTEAFF. Written as DNA, the CDR3 is TGTGCCAGCAGTTACAACAGGGGGCACACTGAAGCTTTCTTT.

The V gene is TRBV28, the J gene TRBJ2-7; no definite D call. The CDR3 covers 14 residues. The V end was cut by 3 bases, the J end by 1 base, with 10 bases between. Germline CDR1 and CDR2: MDHEN and SYDVKM. The CDR3 reads CASSLKGRSYEQYF. CDR3 DNA: TGTGCCAGCAGTTTGAAAGGACGATCCTACGAGCAGTACTTC.

V is TRBV6-5 and J is TRBJ2-7, with D uncertain. The CDR3 covers 13 residues. V gave up 4 bases and J gave up 3 bases, with 10 bases separating them. Germline lookup yields CDR1 MNHEY and CDR2 SVGAGI. CDR3 protein: CASSSSPNYEQYF. Here the CDR3 DNA reads TGTGCCAGCAGTTCAAGCCCAAACTACGAGCAGTACTTC.

Here the CDR3 DNA reads TGTGCCAGCAGCGACGTACAGAACACCGGGGAGCTGTTTTTT. It specifies CASSDVQNTGELFF. The J gene is TRBJ2-2, the V gene TRBV9; no clear D gene. CDR1 and CDR2 from the germline V gene are SGDLS and YYNGEE. This CDR3 has 14 amino acids. Trimming shortened V by 3 bases and J by 1 base, and 7 bases separated the two germline ends.

This clone was recorded a few times. This chain uses TRBV5-4 with TRBJ2-7, with TRBD1 as a possible D gene (6 bases). Trimming removed 4 bases at V and 4 bases at J, with 12 bases between. The germline V gene encodes CDR1 SGHNT and CDR2 YYREEE (reference sequence). The CDR3 spans 13 residues. The CDR3 sequence is CASSPGTPYEQYF. Written as DNA, the CDR3 is TGTGCCAGCAGCCCCGGGACACCTTACGAGCAGTACTTC.

This chain uses TRBV27 with TRBJ2-5; a possible D gene is TRBD2 (6 bases). V was shortened by 6 bases and J by 4 bases, with 21 bases between the two germline ends. Germline V gene data show CDR1 as MNHEY and CDR2 as SMNVEV (reference sequence). There are 16 residues in the CDR3. This CDR3 reads CASSLSPTGEGETQYF. The CDR3 DNA reads TGTGCCAGCAGCCTCTCCCCAACGGGAGAAGGAGAGACCCAGTACTTC.

The chain carries TRBV10-3 and TRBJ1-5; 9 bases agree with TRBD1. The germline V gene encodes CDR1 ENHRY and CDR2 SYGVKD. The V gene end was trimmed by 2 bases and the J gene end by 12 bases; junction bases not matched to a gene: 8. This CDR3 has 14 residues. CDR3 DNA: TGTGCCATCAGTGAGCCGGGGACAGGGAGTCTCCAGCATTTT. Its protein product is CAISEPGTGSLQHF.

The count of this clone is one. CDR3 loop: CASSGDNRVVANTGELFF. CDR3 sequence (DNA): TGTGCCAGCAGCGGGGACAACAGGGTTGTAGCGAACACCGGGGAGCTGTTTTTT. This chain joins TRBV7-8 and TRBJ2-2, with D possibly matching TRBD1 (6 bases). The CDR3 has 18 residues. The V gene's germline CDR1 is SGHVS and CDR2 FQNEAQ. The V and J ends lost 5 bases and 0 bases respectively, with 19 bases between them.

V is TRBV4-2 and J is TRBJ2-7, with D unresolved. The V gene lost 0 bases and the J gene lost 5 bases, with 8 bases spanning the gap. This CDR3 contains 13 residues. Germline assignment: CDR1 LGHNA and CDR2 YNFKEQ. Here the CDR3 reads CASSQEVEDEQYF. The CDR3 bases are TGTGCCAGCAGCCAAGAGGTTGAGGACGAGCAGTACTTC.

The gene calls are TRBV5-8 and TRBJ2-1; 11 bases are shared with TRBD2. The V segment lost 2 bases and the J segment 6 bases; nucleotides outside the gene matches: 1. This CDR3 is built from 14 residues. CDR1 is SGHTS, CDR2 YDEGEE, per germline. The DNA of the CDR3 is TGTGCCAGCAGCTTACTAGCGGGAGCCAATGAGCAGTTCTTC. Its protein product is CASSLLAGANEQFF.

The chain has TRBV5-1 and TRBJ2-7; no reliable D call. Germline CDR1 is SGHRS and CDR2 is YFSETQ. CDR3 size: 11 residues. Trimming removed 4 bases from V and 0 bases from J, with 2 bases in between. The CDR3 reads CASSASYEQYF. For the CDR3, the DNA is TGCGCCAGCAGCGCCTCCTACGAGCAGTACTTC.

The chain links TRBV5-1 to TRBJ2-1; 8 positions match TRBD1. The CDR3 length is 15 residues. The ends lost 0 bases at V and 6 bases at J; junction bases unmatched: 5. Germline assignment: CDR1 SGHRS and CDR2 YFSETQ. The DNA for the CDR3 is TGCGCCAGCAGCTTGGGTGACAGGGGATTCAATGAGCAGTTCTTC. Translated: CASSLGDRGFNEQFF.

The genes are TRBV4-2 and TRBJ2-1; perhaps D is TRBD1 or TRBD2 (5 bases each). The germline V and J ends were trimmed by 4 bases and 5 bases, with 18 bases remaining between them. Germline assignment: CDR1 LGHNA and CDR2 YNFKEQ. The CDR3 extends over 16 amino acids. CDR3 residues: CASSLMVHRRNNEQFF. DNA for the CDR3: TGTGCCAGCAGCCTTATGGTCCACAGGAGGAACAATGAGCAGTTCTTC.

The chain recombines TRBV29-1 with TRBJ1-3; D might be TRBD1 (6 bases). V lost 6 bases and J lost 3, with 12 bases in between. The CDR3 loop spans 13 amino acids. Germline V CDR1 and CDR2: SQVTM, ANQGSEA. The DNA of the CDR3 is TGCAGCGTCGGAACAGGGAATGGAAACACCATATATTTT. Its protein is CSVGTGNGNTIYF.

The chain joins TRBV7-9 to TRBJ1-4, with D hard to call. The CDR3 has 14 residues. Germline V gene data show CDR1 as SEHNR and CDR2 as FQNEAQ (reference sequence). V gave up 1 base and J gave up 3 bases, with 6 bases separating them. The CDR3 sequence: CASSLVGANEKLFF. The CDR3 nucleotides read TGTGCCAGCAGCTTAGTTGGAGCTAATGAAAAACTGTTTTTT.

CDR3 nucleotides: TGTGCCAGCAGCCCCCAACTGGACAATGAGCAGTTCTTC. Its translation: CASSPQLDNEQFF. The chain links TRBV9 to TRBJ2-1; D uncertain. Trimming stripped 4 bases from V and 5 bases from J, with 10 bases between. This CDR3 comprises 13 residues. CDR1 and CDR2 from the germline V gene are SGDLS and YYNGEE.

This chain uses TRBV6-5 with TRBJ2-1; D remains ambiguous. The CDR3 contains 13 residues. Germline CDR1 and CDR2: MNHEY and SVGAGI. V lost 5 bases and J lost 4, with 9 bases in between. DNA for the CDR3: TGTGCCAGCAGTCTCGTCCGATACAATGAGCAGTTCTTC. Encoded protein: CASSLVRYNEQFF.

Turning to this clone: Different DNA sequences within this sample yield the same CDR3. The CDR3: CASSLSTGNEQFF. The DNA of the CDR3 is TGTGCCAGCAGTTTATCGACGGGGAATGAGCAGTTCTTC. The chain combines TRBV27 with TRBJ2-1; D is possibly TRBD2 (5 bases). The V gene lost 0 bases and the J gene lost 7 bases, with 7 bases spanning the gap. Germline V gives CDR1 MNHEY, CDR2 SMNVEV (reference sequence). CDR3 length equals 13 residues.

This rearrangement joins TRBV6-5 to TRBJ2-7; the D gene is possibly TRBD2 (6 bases). Trimming removed 6 bases from V and 1 base from J, with 13 bases in between. CDR3 length equals 14 residues. Looked up from germline, CDR1 is MNHEY and CDR2 is SVGAGI. In DNA form, the CDR3 reads TGTGCCAGCAGCCGCACTAGCCTTTCCTACGAGCAGTACTTC. Its translation is CASSRTSLSYEQYF.

This clone has more than one count but fewer than ten. The CDR3 DNA is TGTGCCAGCAGTCCCCGACAGGTGGTTAACTATGGCTACACCTTC. Its translation is CASSPRQVVNYGYTF. The chain carries TRBV27 and TRBJ1-2; maybe TRBD1 (6 bases). The V gene's germline CDR1 is MNHEY and CDR2 SMNVEV (reference sequence). V shed 5 bases and J shed 1 base, with 14 bases lying between them. This CDR3 has 15 residues.

This chain joins TRBV7-9 and TRBJ1-4; D is unclear. The CDR3 runs 16 residues. The germline V gene encodes CDR1 SEHNR and CDR2 FQNEAQ (reference sequence). Trimming left V 5 bases short and J 6 bases short, with 19 bases between. CDR3 in amino acids: CASSRKQQSRDEKLFF. CDR3 nucleotides: TGTGCCAGCAGCCGAAAGCAACAGAGTCGCGATGAAAAACTGTTTTTT.

The V and J genes are TRBV6-4 and TRBJ2-3; D possibly corresponds to TRBD1 (6 bases). V was cut by 6 bases and J by 6 bases, with 13 bases left in between. Germline CDR1 reads MRHNA; CDR2 reads SNTAGT. The CDR3 loop spans 13 amino acids. The DNA for the CDR3 is TGTGCCAGCAGCCATCTCAGGGGTGATACGCAGTATTTT. Translating it yields CASSHLRGDTQYF.